One sample yielded the 29 T cell receptor beta chains listed below, sequenced in a study of lymphopenia after photon versus proton radiotherapy. Assay: immunoSEQ multiplex PCR; the TCRdb copy retains only in-frame clones and omits some. The data hold 55,000 to 70,000 clones, with around 86% observed a single time. The source was peripheral blood, collected from a patient treated with photon-based radiotherapy. The receptors stem from a man between 35 and 55 years old with gastric cancer.

The chain joins TRBV5-4 to TRBJ1-6; 9 positions match TRBD1. Germline V gene data show CDR1 as SGHNT and CDR2 as YYREEE (reference sequence). The CDR3 has 17 amino acids. The junction had 8 bases not matched to a gene; V was cut back by 1 base and J by 6 bases. Here the CDR3 DNA reads TGTGCCAGCAGCTTGAGGGGACAGGGATTTCGTAATTCACCCCTCCACTTT. It codes for CASSLRGQGFRNSPLHF.

The chain joins TRBV5-1 to TRBJ1-2, with a tentative D call TRBD1 (6 bases). Germline V gene lookup returns CDR1 SGHRS and CDR2 YFSETQ. CDR3 length: 16 amino acids. Between the trimmed V and J ends, which lost 0 bases and 8 bases, there was a span of 20 bases. CDR3 residues: CASSLGQTQGGSGYTF. CDR3 DNA: TGCGCCAGCAGCTTGGGCCAAACACAGGGAGGGTCCGGCTACACCTTC.

The chain combines TRBV7-3 with TRBJ2-1, with 9 nucleotides matching TRBD2. The germline gives CDR1 SGHTA, CDR2 FQGTGA. Unmatched junction bases numbered 6, after V lost 3 bases and J lost 12 bases. The CDR3 covers 13 residues. CDR3 nucleotide sequence: TGTGCCAGCAGCTTCCAGCGGGGGGAGAGGCAGTTCTTC. Translation gives CASSFQRGERQFF.

The V call is TRBV7-9, the J call TRBJ2-7, with D unresolved. Trimming removed 1 base at V and 4 bases at J, with 8 bases between. The CDR3 is made up of 13 amino acids. In germline, CDR1 is SEHNR, CDR2 FQNEAQ (reference sequence). The CDR3, as DNA: TGTGCCAGCAGCTTAGACAGACCTTACGAGCAGTACTTC. Amino acids: CASSLDRPYEQYF.

This clone was counted a single time. The chain joins TRBV1 to TRBJ2-6; the table's D gene call, TRBD2, was not cross checked with the DNA. TRBV1 is a pseudogene. The CDR3 length is 13 residues. CDR3 nucleotide sequence: TGCACCAGCAGTCAATATCGGGCCAACGTCCTGACTTTC. This codes for CTSSQYRANVLTF.

J is TRBJ2-3 and V is TRBV11-2; possibly TRBD1 for D (6 bases). Germline assignment: CDR1 SGHAT and CDR2 FQNNGV. Trimming took 5 bases from V and 9 from J, leaving 18 bases between them. CDR3 size: 14 residues. CDR3 region: CASSQGLAQGTQYF. The CDR3 DNA is TGTGCCAGCAGCCAGGGGCTAGCCCAGGGGACGCAGTATTTT.

The chain joins TRBV2 to TRBJ1-2, with TRBD1 as a possible D gene (5 bases). Germline lookup yields CDR1 SNHLY and CDR2 FYNNEI. The CDR3 is made up of 12 amino acids. The V end lost 6 bases, the J end lost 4 bases, and 9 bases lay between the germline ends. CDR3 region: CASSRDAYGYTF. The CDR3 DNA reads TGTGCCAGCAGCCGGGACGCCTATGGCTACACCTTC.

The gene calls are TRBV21-1 and TRBJ2-7; the table gives TRBD2 as D, unverified against the DNA. TRBV21-1 is flagged as a pseudogene. This CDR3 has 21 residues. CDR3 residues: CASSINCLGFFVAGGPYEQYF. Written as DNA, the CDR3 is TGTGCCAGCAGCATAAACTGTTTGGGGTTTTTTGTGGCGGGGGGCCCGTACGAGCAGTACTTC.

V and J are TRBV11-3 and TRBJ2-2; either TRBD1 or TRBD2 may supply D (5 bases each). CDR1 is SGHNT, CDR2 YENEEA, per germline. V lost 3 bases and J 4 bases, leaving 15 bases between the germline ends. The CDR3 runs to 16 residues. The CDR3 sequence is CASSFTGPSITGELFF. The CDR3 DNA is TGTGCCAGCAGCTTTACGGGGCCCTCAATCACCGGGGAGCTGTTTTTT.

The chain's CDR3 is CASSWTPTPEQYF. The CDR3 DNA is TGTGCCAGCAGCTGGACACCGACGCCCGAGCAGTACTTC. The chain has TRBV7-2 and TRBJ2-7; TRBD1 is a possible D gene (5 bases). Germline CDR1 reads SGHTA; CDR2 reads FQGNSA. V was shortened by 4 bases and J by 6 bases, with 13 bases between the two germline ends. This CDR3 comprises 13 residues.

This clone has a single count. The V and J genes are TRBV2 and TRBJ2-1; D not resolved. V was trimmed by 7 bases and J by 5 bases, leaving 9 bases between them. The germline V gene has CDR1 SNHLY and CDR2 FYNNEI. The CDR3 is 12 residues long. The CDR3 spells CASKLNDNEQFF. The CDR3 DNA follows: TGTGCCAGCAAGCTAAATGACAATGAGCAGTTCTTC.

This chain joins TRBV7-6 and TRBJ2-2; D uncertain. The V end lost 2 bases, the J end lost 2 bases, and 0 bases lay between the germline ends. CDR1 and CDR2 (germline): SGHVS, FNYEAQ. The CDR3 spans 12 residues. The CDR3 reads CASSLNTGELFF. The CDR3 DNA reads as TGTGCCAGCAGCTTAAACACCGGGGAGCTGTTTTTT.

The chain carries TRBV6-1 and TRBJ1-1; the D gene is possibly TRBD1 (5 bases). The CDR3 totals 14 residues. Germline V gives CDR1 MNHNS, CDR2 SASEGT. The V and J ends lost 6 bases and 0 bases respectively, with 11 bases between them. CDR3 region: CASRERGVNTEAFF. Written as DNA, the CDR3 is TGTGCCAGCAGGGAGAGGGGCGTGAACACTGAAGCTTTCTTT.

CDR3 DNA sequence: TGTGCCAGCAGTCCTCAGACAGGGAACACCGGGGAGCTGTTTTTT. This codes for CASSPQTGNTGELFF. The chain couples TRBV6-6 to TRBJ2-2, with D possibly matching TRBD1 (6 bases). CDR1 is MNHNY, CDR2 SVGAGI, per germline (reference sequence). Between the trimmed V and J ends, which lost 5 bases and 1 base, there was a span of 11 bases. The CDR3 has 15 amino acids.

The chain has TRBV19 and TRBJ2-1, with 9 bases that match TRBD2. The CDR3 totals 15 residues. The junction had 7 bases not matched to a gene; V was cut back by 6 bases and J by 4 bases. CDR1 and CDR2 (germline): LNHDA, SQIVND (reference sequence). CDR3 sequence: CASSRIAGAYNEQFF. In DNA, the CDR3 is TGTGCCAGTAGCCGGATAGCGGGGGCGTACAATGAGCAGTTCTTC.

A word on this clone: The junction departs from germline at one end; a sequencing error may be responsible. In DNA form, the CDR3 reads TGTGCCAGCTCCCCACCCGCAGGGACGCAAGAGCAGTACTTC. Translated: CASSPPAGTQEQYF. This rearrangement joins TRBV18 to TRBJ2-7; tentatively, D is TRBD1 or TRBD2 (5 bases each). Germline assignment: CDR1 KGHSH and CDR2 LQKENI. The CDR3 is 14 amino acids.

The rearrangement links TRBV11-3 to TRBJ1-4, with a tentative D call TRBD1 (5 bases). V lost 5 bases, J lost 6 bases, and 16 bases lay in between. This CDR3 is built from 15 residues. CDR1 is SGHNT and CDR2 is YENEEA in the germline V gene. CDR3 region: CASSQEGTNDEKLFF. The CDR3 nucleotides are TGTGCCAGCAGCCAAGAAGGGACCAATGATGAAAAACTGTTTTTT.

The chain is built from TRBV4-3 and TRBJ2-3, with 8 bases that match TRBD2. With V trimmed by 0 bases and J by 3 bases, 2 bases remained unmatched. The V gene's germline CDR1 is LGHNA and CDR2 YSLEER. The CDR3 is 15 amino acids. CDR3 coding DNA: TGCGCCAGCAGCCAAGACTCTAGCGGGACAGATACGCAGTATTTT. This sequence encodes CASSQDSSGTDTQYF.

A single count supports this clone. The chain employs TRBV18 and TRBJ1-4; D remains ambiguous. Germline V CDR1 and CDR2: KGHSH, LQKENI. The CDR3 sequence is 15 residues long. With 1 base removed from V and 5 bases from J, the gap between germline ends came to 11 bases. This chain's CDR3 is CASSPRQAMNEKLFF. The CDR3 DNA is TGTGCCAGCTCACCACGGCAGGCGATGAATGAAAAACTGTTTTTT. The full variable domain, rest sourced from reference TRBV18 and TRBJ1-4, is NAGVMQNPRHLVRRRGQEARLRCSPMKGHSHVYWYRQLPEEGLKFMVYLQKENIIDESGMPKERFSAEFPKEGPSILRIQQVVRGDSAAYFCASSPRQAMNEKLFFGSGTQLSVL.

This clone appeared a few times. J is TRBJ1-6 and V is TRBV6-5, with D unclear. The CDR3 has 14 residues. Germline V gives CDR1 MNHEY, CDR2 SVGAGI. Trimming stripped 2 bases from V and 5 bases from J, with 7 bases between. The CDR3 spells CASSYGGNNSPLHF. The CDR3 nucleotides read TGTGCCAGCAGTTACGGAGGGAATAATTCACCCCTCCACTTT.

V and J are TRBV29-1 and TRBJ2-4; tentative D call: TRBD1 (5 bases). CDR1 and CDR2 from the germline V gene are SQVTM and ANQGSEA. The CDR3 has 11 residues. V was cut by 7 bases and J by 6 bases, with 10 bases left in between. The CDR3 coding sequence is TGCAGCGGGGGCCCGGGAAACATTCAGTACTTC. Amino acid sequence: CSGGPGNIQYF.

The chain recombines TRBV15 with TRBJ2-1, with D unclear. Trimming stripped 0 bases from V and 9 bases from J, with 9 bases between. The CDR3 length is 13 residues. Looked up from germline, CDR1 is LNHNV and CDR2 is YYDKDF (reference sequence). The CDR3 DNA reads TGTGCCACCAGCAGAGATCCGCGGAGTGAGCAGTTCTTC. Amino acid sequence: CATSRDPRSEQFF.

This chain links TRBV10-3 with TRBJ1-1; tentatively, D is TRBD1 (5 bases). There are 13 residues in the CDR3. Germline assignment: CDR1 ENHRY and CDR2 SYGVKD. The V gene lost 4 bases and the J gene lost 1 base, with 7 bases spanning the gap. The CDR3 bases are TGTGCCATCAGTGGGGACCAGAACACTGAAGCTTTCTTT. It yields the protein CAISGDQNTEAFF.

The chain uses TRBV5-8 and TRBJ2-3, with 10 nucleotides matching TRBD2. The germline CDR1 and CDR2 sequences are SGHTS and YDEGEE. J lost 3 bases, V lost 4 bases, and 5 bases had no gene match. The CDR3 loop spans 15 amino acids. The CDR3 DNA reads TGTGCCAGCAGCGACGAGCGGGGGGGGACAGATACGCAGTATTTT. It specifies CASSDERGGTDTQYF.

This clone was recorded only once. The chain has TRBV11-1 and TRBJ2-1; 13 nucleotides align to TRBD2. Trimming removed 6 bases from V and 4 bases from J; junction bases left unmatched: 12. This CDR3 contains 18 residues. Germline V gives CDR1 SGHAT, CDR2 FQDESV (reference sequence). The CDR3, as DNA: TGTGCCAGCAGACGTTTAGGGACTAGCGGGGTTCGGTACAATGAGCAGTTCTTC. Amino acids: CASRRLGTSGVRYNEQFF.

This chain connects TRBV21-1 to TRBJ1-2; the table's D call of TRBD1 was not tested on the DNA. TRBV21-1 is tagged as a pseudogene. The CDR3 runs to 18 residues. The CDR3 sequence is CASSKGGQGALPNYGYTF. The CDR3 nucleotides read TGTGCCAGCAGCAAAGGGGGACAGGGGGCGCTCCCTAACTATGGCTACACCTTC.

The chain is built from TRBV19 and TRBJ2-5, with TRBD2 matching over 9 bases. Per the germline V gene, CDR1 is LNHDA and CDR2 is SQIVND (reference sequence). V shed 5 bases and J 5 bases; nucleotides not matched to a gene: 9. CDR3 size: 15 residues. The CDR3 DNA follows: TGTGCCAGTAGTGCCGGCGGGGGGGCTCGTGAGACCCAGTACTTC. It is translated as CASSAGGGARETQYF.

This clone showed up just once. The chain uses TRBV5-8 and TRBJ2-1, with a tentative D call TRBD2 (6 bases). Trimming left V 4 bases short and J 4 bases short, with 18 bases between. The CDR3 has 16 amino acids. Germline values: CDR1 SGHTS, CDR2 YDEGEE. CDR3 nucleotide sequence: TGTGCCAGCAGCAGCTTGCGGGGAGCCTCATACAATGAGCAGTTCTTC. The encoded protein is CASSSLRGASYNEQFF.

The chain is built from TRBV12-5 and TRBJ2-6; 7 bases align to TRBD1. Germline CDR1 and CDR2: LGHNT and FRNRAP. This CDR3 is built from 17 residues. J was trimmed by 0 bases and V by 5 bases; bases with no gene match: 7. CDR3 coding DNA: TGTGCTAGTGGTGTGACAGGGTTACGCTCTGGGGCCAACGTCCTGACTTTC. Protein product: CASGVTGLRSGANVLTF.